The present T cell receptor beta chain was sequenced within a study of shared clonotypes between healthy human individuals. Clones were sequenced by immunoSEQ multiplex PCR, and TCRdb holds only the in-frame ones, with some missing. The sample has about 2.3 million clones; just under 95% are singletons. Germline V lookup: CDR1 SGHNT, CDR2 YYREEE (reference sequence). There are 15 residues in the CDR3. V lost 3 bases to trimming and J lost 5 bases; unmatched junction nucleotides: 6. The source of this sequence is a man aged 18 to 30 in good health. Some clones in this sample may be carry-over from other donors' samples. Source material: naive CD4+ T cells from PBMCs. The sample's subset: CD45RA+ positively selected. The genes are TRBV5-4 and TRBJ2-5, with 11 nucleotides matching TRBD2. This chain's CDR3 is CASSSATSGSETQYF. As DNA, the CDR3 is TGTGCCAGCAGCTCGGCCACTAGCGGGAGTGAGACCCAGTACTTC.